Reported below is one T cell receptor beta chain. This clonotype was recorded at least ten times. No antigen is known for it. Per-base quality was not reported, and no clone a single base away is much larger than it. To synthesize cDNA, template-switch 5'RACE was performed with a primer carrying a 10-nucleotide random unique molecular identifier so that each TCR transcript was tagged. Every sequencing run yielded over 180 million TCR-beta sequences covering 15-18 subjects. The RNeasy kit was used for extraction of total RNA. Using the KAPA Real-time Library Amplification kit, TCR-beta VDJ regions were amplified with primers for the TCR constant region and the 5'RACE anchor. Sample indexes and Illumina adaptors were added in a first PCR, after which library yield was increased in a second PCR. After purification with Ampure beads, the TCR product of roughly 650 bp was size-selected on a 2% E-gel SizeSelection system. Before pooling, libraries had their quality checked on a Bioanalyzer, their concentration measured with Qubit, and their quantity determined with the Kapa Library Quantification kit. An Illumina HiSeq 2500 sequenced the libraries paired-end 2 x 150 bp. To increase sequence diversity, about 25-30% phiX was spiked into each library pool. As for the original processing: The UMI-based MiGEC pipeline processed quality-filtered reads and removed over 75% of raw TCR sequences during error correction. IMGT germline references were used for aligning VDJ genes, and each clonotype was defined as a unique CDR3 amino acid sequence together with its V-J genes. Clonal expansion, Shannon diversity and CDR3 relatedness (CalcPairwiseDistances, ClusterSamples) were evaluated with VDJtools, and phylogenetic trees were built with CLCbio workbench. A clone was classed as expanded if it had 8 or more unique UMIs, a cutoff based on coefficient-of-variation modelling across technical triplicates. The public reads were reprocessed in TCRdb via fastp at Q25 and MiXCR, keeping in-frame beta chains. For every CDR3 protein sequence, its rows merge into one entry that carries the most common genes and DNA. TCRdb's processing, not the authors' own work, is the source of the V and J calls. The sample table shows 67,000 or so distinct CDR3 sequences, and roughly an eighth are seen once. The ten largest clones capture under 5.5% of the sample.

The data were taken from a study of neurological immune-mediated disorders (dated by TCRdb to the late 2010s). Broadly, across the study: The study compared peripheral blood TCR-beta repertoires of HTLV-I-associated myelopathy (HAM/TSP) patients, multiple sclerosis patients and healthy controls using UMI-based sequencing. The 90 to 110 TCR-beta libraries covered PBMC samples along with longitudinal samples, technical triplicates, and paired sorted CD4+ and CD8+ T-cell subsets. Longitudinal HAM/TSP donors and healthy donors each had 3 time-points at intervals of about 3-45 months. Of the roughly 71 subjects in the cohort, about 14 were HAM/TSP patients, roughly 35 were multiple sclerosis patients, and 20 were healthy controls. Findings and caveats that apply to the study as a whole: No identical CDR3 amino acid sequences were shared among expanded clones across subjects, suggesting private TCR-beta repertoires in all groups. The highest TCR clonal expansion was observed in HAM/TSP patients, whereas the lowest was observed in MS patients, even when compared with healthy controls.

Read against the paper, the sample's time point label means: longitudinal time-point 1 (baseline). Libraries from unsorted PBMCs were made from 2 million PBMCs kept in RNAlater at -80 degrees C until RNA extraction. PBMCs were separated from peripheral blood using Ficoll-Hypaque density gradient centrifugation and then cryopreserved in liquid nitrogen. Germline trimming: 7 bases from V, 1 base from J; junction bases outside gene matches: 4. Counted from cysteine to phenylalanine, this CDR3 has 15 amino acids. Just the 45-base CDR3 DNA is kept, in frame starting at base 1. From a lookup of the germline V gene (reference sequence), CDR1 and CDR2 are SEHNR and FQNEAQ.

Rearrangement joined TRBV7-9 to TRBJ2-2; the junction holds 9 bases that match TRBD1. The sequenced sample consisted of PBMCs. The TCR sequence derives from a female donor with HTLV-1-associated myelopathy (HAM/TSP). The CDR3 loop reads CASNEDRGNTGELFF. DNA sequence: TGTGCCAGCAACGAGGACAGGGGGAACACCGGGGAGCTGTTTTTT.